What follows describes a single T cell receptor (beta chain). This sample is drawn from a study of T cell changes during pregnancy in multiple sclerosis. Method: immunoSEQ multiplex PCR; TCRdb's copy keeps in-frame clones and lacks some. The profile covers approximately 100,000 clones, with roughly nine tenths appearing a single time and about 3.5% taken by the ten largest. The CDR3 length is 16 residues. Trimming shortened V by 0 bases and J by 0 bases, and 9 bases separated the two germline ends. Germline lookup yields CDR1 LNHNV and CDR2 YYDKDF (reference sequence). The source material was peripheral blood, sampled after pregnancy. The chain is built from TRBV15 and TRBJ1-3; D not resolved. This TCR derives from a female donor with multiple sclerosis, enrolled in a pregnancy study. The CDR3 protein is CATSRDPVFSGNTIYF. The CDR3 DNA sequence: TGTGCCACCAGCAGAGATCCGGTTTTCTCTGGAAACACCATATATTTT.